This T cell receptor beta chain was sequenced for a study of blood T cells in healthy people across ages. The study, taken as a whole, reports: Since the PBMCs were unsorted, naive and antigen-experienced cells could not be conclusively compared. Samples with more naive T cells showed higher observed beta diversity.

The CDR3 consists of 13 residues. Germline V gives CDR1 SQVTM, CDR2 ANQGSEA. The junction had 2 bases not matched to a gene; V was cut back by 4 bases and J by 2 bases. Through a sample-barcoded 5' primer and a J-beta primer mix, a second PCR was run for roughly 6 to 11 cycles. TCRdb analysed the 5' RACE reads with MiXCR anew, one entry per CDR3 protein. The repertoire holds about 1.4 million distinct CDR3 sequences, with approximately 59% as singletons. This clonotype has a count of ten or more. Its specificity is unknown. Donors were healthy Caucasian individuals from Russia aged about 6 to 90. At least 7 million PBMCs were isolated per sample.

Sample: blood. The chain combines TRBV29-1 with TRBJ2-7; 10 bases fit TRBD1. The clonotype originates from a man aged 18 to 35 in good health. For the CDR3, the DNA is TGCAGCGTTGTCGGGACAGGGGCCTACGAGCAGTACTTC. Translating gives CSVVGTGAYEQYF.